This TCR beta chain came from a study of blood T cell repertoires in COVID-19. The overall study: Acute-phase and convalescent COVID-19 samples originated in the United States, Italy and Spain. PBMCs, B-cell-depleted T cells, or T cells were the source of the cDNA or gDNA that made up the material.

Methods used by the authors: Cell counts per sample came from amplifying reference gene primers. The method was immunoSEQ multiplex PCR; TCRdb's version includes in-frame clones alone and lacks a portion of them. Clone size and V and J calls were adopted from that table, with D and trimming inferred from the DNA. The sample has 290,000 or so clones, 75% to 95% seen once. The source material was PBMCs or T cells enriched from blood (not recorded which). The clonotype was recovered from a woman aged 25 to 45 who had recovered from COVID-19.

Written as DNA, the CDR3 is TGTGCCAGCAGCCAGGGACTAGCGGGGCTCCCGCCCAAAAACATTCAGTACTTC. It is translated as CASSQGLAGLPPKNIQYF. This chain joins TRBV14 and TRBJ2-4; TRBD2 aligns across 13 bases. This CDR3 comprises 18 residues. CDR1 and CDR2 from the germline V gene are SGHDN and FVKESK. The V gene end was trimmed by 3 bases and the J gene end by 2 bases; junction bases not matched to a gene: 7.